This is a list of T cell receptor beta chains from one sample in a study of shared clonotypes between healthy human individuals. Sequencing was performed with immunoSEQ multiplex PCR; in TCRdb, only in-frame clones are kept and a portion is missing. The table includes approximately 1,500,000 clones, 95% to 99% detected once. Material: naive CD4+ T cells sorted from blood. These receptors were taken from a young man in good health. Each CDR3 is given with its conserved first and last residue. Fields, in order: D gene, V gene, clone size, J gene, CDR3 DNA, CDR3 protein. A D gene is named only where the DNA matches it firmly. Where a row states a size, it is once, few, many or the class of an expanded clone; other rows omit it.

D gene: NA; V gene: TRBV30; clone size: NA; J gene: TRBJ1-5; CDR3 DNA: TGTGCCTGGAGTCCCATGGGGTATAGCAATCAGCCCCAGCATTTT; CDR3 protein: CAWSPMGYSNQPQHF
D gene: TRBD1; V gene: TRBV2; clone size: NA; J gene: TRBJ1-3; CDR3 DNA: TGTGCCAGCGGGTCCGGGACAGGCTTTGGAAACACCATATATTTT; CDR3 protein: CASGSGTGFGNTIYF
D gene: NA; V gene: TRBV5-5; clone size: NA; J gene: TRBJ2-7; CDR3 DNA: TGTGCCAGCAGCTCAGTTTACTACGAGCAGTACTTC; CDR3 protein: CASSSVYYEQYF
D gene: NA; V gene: TRBV18; clone size: NA; J gene: TRBJ2-5; CDR3 DNA: TGTGCCAGCTCACCACAGGTGTCGGGACAACAAGAGACCCAGTACTTC; CDR3 protein: CASSPQVSGQQETQYF
D gene: NA; V gene: TRBV7-8; clone size: NA; J gene: TRBJ2-7; CDR3 DNA: TGTGCCAGCAGCTTAGTGTCCTACGAGCAGTACTTC; CDR3 protein: CASSLVSYEQYF
D gene: NA; V gene: TRBV7-8; clone size: NA; J gene: TRBJ2-7; CDR3 DNA: TGTGCCAGCAGCGCGGGACAGTCCTACGAGCAGTACTTC; CDR3 protein: CASSAGQSYEQYF
D gene: TRBD2; V gene: TRBV2; clone size: NA; J gene: TRBJ2-1; CDR3 DNA: TGTGCCAGCAGTGGCGGGACTAGCGGGGGTCGTTCCTACAATGAGCAGTTCTTC; CDR3 protein: CASSGGTSGGRSYNEQFF
D gene: NA; V gene: TRBV15; clone size: NA; J gene: TRBJ1-1; CDR3 DNA: TGTGCCACCAGCATAGGTCGGAAGGTCGTAGGTCTGGCTTTCTTT; CDR3 protein: CATSIGRKVVGLAFF
D gene: TRBD2; V gene: TRBV10-3; clone size: NA; J gene: TRBJ2-3; CDR3 DNA: TGTGCCATCAGTGAGTGGTTAGCGGGAGTAGGCGATACGCAGTATTTT; CDR3 protein: CAISEWLAGVGDTQYF
D gene: NA; V gene: TRBV18; clone size: NA; J gene: TRBJ1-1; CDR3 DNA: TGTGCCAGCTCCCCAAAAGAAGGGACTGGGTACACTGAAGCTTTCTTT; CDR3 protein: CASSPKEGTGYTEAFF
D gene: NA; V gene: TRBV5-5; clone size: NA; J gene: TRBJ2-7; CDR3 DNA: TGTGCCAGCAGCTTGGTGTCGTCGCAGGGCTACGAGCAGTACTTC; CDR3 protein: CASSLVSSQGYEQYF
D gene: NA; V gene: TRBV25-1; clone size: NA; J gene: TRBJ2-1; CDR3 DNA: TGTGCCAGCAGTCCCAACATACCCCCTAGCAATGAGCAGTTCTTC; CDR3 protein: CASSPNIPPSNEQFF
D gene: TRBD2; V gene: TRBV7-2; clone size: once; J gene: TRBJ2-7; CDR3 DNA: TGTGCCAGCAGCTATGGAGGCCTAGCGGGATACGAGCAGTACTTC; CDR3 protein: CASSYGGLAGYEQYF
D gene: NA; V gene: TRBV7-2; clone size: NA; J gene: TRBJ1-5; CDR3 DNA: TGTGCCAGCAGCTCGGGGAGGCCACACAATCAGCCCCAGCATTTT; CDR3 protein: CASSSGRPHNQPQHF
D gene: NA; V gene: TRBV5-6; clone size: NA; J gene: TRBJ2-7; CDR3 DNA: TGTGCCAGCAGCTTGGGACGGAGCTCCTACGAGCAGTACTTC; CDR3 protein: CASSLGRSSYEQYF
D gene: NA; V gene: TRBV5-1; clone size: NA; J gene: TRBJ2-5; CDR3 DNA: TGCGCCAGCAGCAAAGCGCGGAAGCATCTTCAAGAGACCCAGTACTTC; CDR3 protein: CASSKARKHLQETQYF
D gene: TRBD2; V gene: TRBV7-2; clone size: NA; J gene: TRBJ2-2; CDR3 DNA: TGTGCCAGCAGCTTAGTCCGGAGACTAGCGGGAGTCGCCGGGGAGCTGTTTTTT; CDR3 protein: CASSLVRRLAGVAGELFF
D gene: NA; V gene: TRBV18; clone size: NA; J gene: TRBJ2-7; CDR3 DNA: TGTGCCAGCTCAGAGGCCGACTCCTACGAGCAGTACTTC; CDR3 protein: CASSEADSYEQYF
D gene: NA; V gene: TRBV6-1; clone size: NA; J gene: TRBJ2-3; CDR3 DNA: TGTGCCAGCAGCCCCGGACTGCGTTACGCAGATACGCAGTATTTT; CDR3 protein: CASSPGLRYADTQYF
D gene: TRBD1; V gene: TRBV18; clone size: NA; J gene: TRBJ2-1; CDR3 DNA: TGTGCCAGCTCACCCCGGACAGGGGCCTACAATGAGCAGTTCTTC; CDR3 protein: CASSPRTGAYNEQFF
D gene: TRBD1; V gene: TRBV2; clone size: NA; J gene: TRBJ2-5; CDR3 DNA: TGTGCCAGCAGTGGACAGGGGGCGGTAAAGACCCAGTACTTC; CDR3 protein: CASSGQGAVKTQYF
D gene: NA; V gene: TRBV9; clone size: NA; J gene: TRBJ2-2; CDR3 DNA: TGTGCCAGCAGCGTAGTGTCGGGGACCGGGGAGCTGTTTTTT; CDR3 protein: CASSVVSGTGELFF
D gene: NA; V gene: TRBV6-5; clone size: NA; J gene: TRBJ2-7; CDR3 DNA: TGTGCCAGCAGTTATTGGTCCCAAGGGGACTACGAGCAGTACTTC; CDR3 protein: CASSYWSQGDYEQYF
D gene: NA; V gene: TRBV18; clone size: NA; J gene: TRBJ2-4; CDR3 DNA: TGTGCCAGCTCAGCAAAAGAGGGGCTGGGGGCCAAAAACATTCAGTACTTC; CDR3 protein: CASSAKEGLGAKNIQYF
D gene: TRBD2; V gene: TRBV10-3; clone size: NA; J gene: TRBJ2-1; CDR3 DNA: TGTGCCATCAGCTCAACCGGGACTAGCGGTTACAATGAGCAGTTCTTC; CDR3 protein: CAISSTGTSGYNEQFF
D gene: TRBD1; V gene: TRBV9; clone size: NA; J gene: TRBJ2-1; CDR3 DNA: TGTGCCAGCAGCGTAGGTCCAGGGGGCTCGTTCTACAATGAGCAGTTCTTC; CDR3 protein: CASSVGPGGSFYNEQFF
D gene: NA; V gene: TRBV28; clone size: NA; J gene: TRBJ1-1; CDR3 DNA: TGTGCCAGCAGTTTACCGGCCGGAATGAACACTGAAGCTTTCTTT; CDR3 protein: CASSLPAGMNTEAFF
D gene: NA; V gene: TRBV5-1; clone size: NA; J gene: TRBJ2-5; CDR3 DNA: TGCGCCAGCAGCGCGCCTCTGGGCCGCGGAGAGACCCAGTACTTC; CDR3 protein: CASSAPLGRGETQYF
D gene: TRBD1; V gene: TRBV7-2; clone size: once; J gene: TRBJ2-7; CDR3 DNA: TGTGCCAGCAGCTTAAGGCCAGGGGGATACGTCGAGCAGTACTTC; CDR3 protein: CASSLRPGGYVEQYF
D gene: TRBD1; V gene: TRBV7-9; clone size: NA; J gene: TRBJ1-3; CDR3 DNA: TGTGCCAGCAGCTTAGACAGGGGAACTGGAAACACCATATATTTT; CDR3 protein: CASSLDRGTGNTIYF
D gene: NA; V gene: TRBV11-1; clone size: NA; J gene: TRBJ2-3; CDR3 DNA: TGTGCCAGCCTAAAGCGGCGGACAACAGATACGCAGTATTTT; CDR3 protein: CASLKRRTTDTQYF
D gene: TRBD1; V gene: TRBV7-2; clone size: NA; J gene: TRBJ2-7; CDR3 DNA: TGTGCCAGCAGCTTAAAAGGGACAGTCGACGAGCAGTACTTC; CDR3 protein: CASSLKGTVDEQYF
D gene: TRBD2; V gene: TRBV28; clone size: NA; J gene: TRBJ2-2; CDR3 DNA: TGTGCCAGCAGTTTGGTTAGCGGGAGAGGGAGCGGGGAGCTGTTTTTT; CDR3 protein: CASSLVSGRGSGELFF
D gene: NA; V gene: TRBV27; clone size: once; J gene: TRBJ1-5; CDR3 DNA: TGTGCCAGCAGTTTTAGTGGGGGACACAATCAGCCCCAGCATTTT; CDR3 protein: CASSFSGGHNQPQHF
D gene: NA; V gene: TRBV5-1; clone size: NA; J gene: TRBJ1-4; CDR3 DNA: TGCGCCAGCAGCTTAGACTACCGGGGGGATACGCATTTT; CDR3 protein: CASSLDYRGDTHF
D gene: TRBD1; V gene: TRBV27; clone size: NA; J gene: TRBJ1-4; CDR3 DNA: TGTGCCAGCGCACTCCTGGGACAGTCCTCCGGAAAACTGTTTTTT; CDR3 protein: CASALLGQSSGKLFF
D gene: TRBD2; V gene: TRBV12-5; clone size: NA; J gene: TRBJ2-1; CDR3 DNA: TGTGCTAGTGGTTTGGTACTTTCTAGCGGGAGGCACAATGAGCAGTTCTTC; CDR3 protein: CASGLVLSSGRHNEQFF
D gene: NA; V gene: TRBV6-1; clone size: NA; J gene: TRBJ2-1; CDR3 DNA: TGTGCCAGCAGCTCTAGCATCGGTGAGCAGTTCTTC; CDR3 protein: CASSSSIGEQFF
D gene: NA; V gene: TRBV5-1; clone size: NA; J gene: TRBJ1-1; CDR3 DNA: TGCGCCAGCAGCTTAGGACAGACCAACACTGAAGCTTTCTTT; CDR3 protein: CASSLGQTNTEAFF
D gene: NA; V gene: TRBV30; clone size: NA; J gene: TRBJ2-1; CDR3 DNA: TGTGCCTACCTCAAGAGGAATGAGCAGTTCTTC; CDR3 protein: CAYLKRNEQFF
D gene: TRBD2; V gene: TRBV18; clone size: NA; J gene: TRBJ2-3; CDR3 DNA: TGTGCCAGCTCACCAAGGGCGATCGGGGGGTCGGTGACAGATACGCAGTATTTT; CDR3 protein: CASSPRAIGGSVTDTQYF
D gene: TRBD1; V gene: TRBV10-2; clone size: NA; J gene: TRBJ2-3; CDR3 DNA: TGCGCCATAGGACAGGGGAGCGTTACGCAGTATTTT; CDR3 protein: CAIGQGSVTQYF